This TCR beta chain was sequenced during a study of cytomegalovirus exposure and HLA in healthy donors. Study as a whole: A preliminary data release comprised roughly 80 million unique TCRs obtained from HLA-typed donors.

In the PCR, 60 Vbeta and 13 Jbeta primers were used. Assay: immunoSEQ multiplex PCR; the TCRdb copy retains only in-frame clones and omits some. The sample contains about 120,000 clones, approximately 81% of which appear only once. The V gene lost 7 bases and the J gene lost 7 bases, with 21 bases spanning the gap. CDR3 length: 14 amino acids. Germline assignment: CDR1 SGDLS and CDR2 YYNGEE. The chain links TRBV9 to TRBJ2-7; D possibly corresponds to TRBD2 (6 bases). This receptor was identified in a woman between 40 and 55 years old in good health and CMV-seronegative. Sequencing input: PBMCs. CDR3 bases: TGTGCCAGCGGACCGGGGGTTGGGGAAATTGAGCAGTACTTC. Amino acid sequence: CASGPGVGEIEQYF.